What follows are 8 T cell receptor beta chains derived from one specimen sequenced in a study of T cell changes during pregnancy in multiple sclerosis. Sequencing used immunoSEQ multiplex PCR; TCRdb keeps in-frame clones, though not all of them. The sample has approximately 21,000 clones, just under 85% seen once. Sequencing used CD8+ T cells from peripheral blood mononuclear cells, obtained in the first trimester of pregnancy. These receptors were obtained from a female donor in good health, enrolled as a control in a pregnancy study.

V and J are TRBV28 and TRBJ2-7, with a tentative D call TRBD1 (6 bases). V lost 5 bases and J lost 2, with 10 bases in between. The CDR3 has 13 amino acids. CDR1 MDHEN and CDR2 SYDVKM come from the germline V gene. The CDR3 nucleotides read TGTGCCAGCAGTCGACAGGAGCCCTACGAGCAGTACTTC. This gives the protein CASSRQEPYEQYF.

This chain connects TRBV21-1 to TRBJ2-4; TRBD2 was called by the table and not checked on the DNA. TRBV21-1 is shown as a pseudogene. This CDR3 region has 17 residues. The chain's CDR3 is CASSKVSLAPTLNIQYF. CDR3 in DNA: TGTGCCAGCAGCAAAGTTTCACTAGCTCCCACGTTGAACATTCAGTACTTC.

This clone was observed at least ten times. CDR3 in amino acids: CASSLATGTVNTEAFF. CDR3 DNA: TGTGCCAGCAGCTTGGCCACCGGGACAGTGAACACTGAAGCTTTCTTT. The chain links TRBV5-4 to TRBJ1-1; 7 bases fit TRBD1. This CDR3 comprises 16 residues. The V segment lost 0 bases and the J segment 0 bases; nucleotides outside the gene matches: 5. The germline V gene has CDR1 SGHNT and CDR2 YYREEE (reference sequence).

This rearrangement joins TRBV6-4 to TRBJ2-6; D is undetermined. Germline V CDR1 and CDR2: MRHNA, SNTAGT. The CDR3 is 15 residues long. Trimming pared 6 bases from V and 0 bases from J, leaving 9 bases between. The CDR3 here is CASRPDISGANVLTF. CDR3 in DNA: TGTGCCAGCAGGCCAGACATCTCTGGGGCCAACGTCCTGACTTTC.

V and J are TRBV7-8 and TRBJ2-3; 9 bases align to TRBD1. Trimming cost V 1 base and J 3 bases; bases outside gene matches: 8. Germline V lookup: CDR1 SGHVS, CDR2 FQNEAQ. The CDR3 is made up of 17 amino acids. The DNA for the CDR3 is TGTGCCAGCAGCTTAGGGAGTGGGACAGGGTCGACAGATACGCAGTATTTT. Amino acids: CASSLGSGTGSTDTQYF.

The CDR3 DNA is TGTGCCAGCAGTGCCCGCGGGGACGGGTACAATGAGCAGTTCTTC. It specifies CASSARGDGYNEQFF. The chain combines TRBV28 with TRBJ2-1, with D perhaps matching TRBD2 (6 bases). Trimming shortened V by 5 bases and J by 4 bases, and 15 bases separated the two germline ends. Germline values: CDR1 MDHEN, CDR2 SYDVKM. The CDR3 consists of 15 residues. Based on the CDR3 plus reference TRBV28 and TRBJ2-1, the full variable domain is DVKVTQSSRYLVKRTGEKVFLECVQDMDHENMFWYRQDPGLGLRLIYFSYDVKMKEKGDIPEGYSVSREKKERFSLILESASTNQTSMYLCASSARGDGYNEQFFGPGTRLTVL.

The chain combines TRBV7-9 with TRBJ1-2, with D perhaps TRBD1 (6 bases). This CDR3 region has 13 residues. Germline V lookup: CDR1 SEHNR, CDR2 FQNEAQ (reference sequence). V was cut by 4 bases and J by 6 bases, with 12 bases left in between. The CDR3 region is CASSSGVGDGYTF. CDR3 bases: TGTGCCAGCAGCTCAGGGGTCGGGGATGGCTACACCTTC.

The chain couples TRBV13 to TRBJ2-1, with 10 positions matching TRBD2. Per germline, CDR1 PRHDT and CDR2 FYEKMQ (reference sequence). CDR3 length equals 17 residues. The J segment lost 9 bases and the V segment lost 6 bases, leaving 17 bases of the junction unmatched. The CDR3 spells CASSGVAGGTTPGEQFF. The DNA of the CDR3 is TGTGCCAGCAGTGGGGTAGCGGGGGGCACCACGCCCGGTGAGCAGTTCTTC.